The clone carrying this T cell receptor (beta chain) has a count of ten or more. Expressed TCRB transcripts were sequenced because the entire RNA isolate underwent reverse transcription. TCRdb's copy holds only in-frame clones and misses some; the assay was immunoSEQ multiplex PCR. The profile covers a few hundred thousand clones, with roughly 14% appearing a single time and roughly 0.036% taken by the ten largest. The source of the sample is a study of beta chain features in type 1 diabetes. Germline V gene lookup returns CDR1 PRHDT and CDR2 FYEKMQ (reference sequence). The V end was cut by 3 bases, the J end by 10 bases, with 7 bases between. The CDR3 runs 12 residues. Purity exceeding 95% was reached by all sorted populations.

The clonotype comes from a man aged 25-45 years in good health. The chain carries TRBV13 and TRBJ1-6, with unresolved D. Sequenced material: naive CD4+ T cells from blood. CDR3 sequence reads: CASSLVRSPLHF. Here the CDR3 DNA reads TGTGCCAGCAGCTTGGTCCGCTCACCCCTCCACTTT.